Below, 23 T cell receptor beta chains from the same sample are listed, as sequenced in a study of CD4 and CD8 cells across lung adenocarcinoma regions. TCRdb called the PCR reads again in MiXCR, with one record for every CDR3 protein. The sample records about 5,500 distinct CDR3 sequences, roughly 50% being singletons. Specimen: CD8+ T cells from the margin of a lung tumor. Every receptor here comes from a male donor with lung adenocarcinoma. The CD4 and CD8 labels of this study may be unreliable.

This rearrangement joins TRBV6-5 to TRBJ2-2; D is perhaps TRBD2 (5 bases). V lost 6 bases to trimming and J lost 16 bases, with 27 bases between them. The germline CDR1 and CDR2 sequences are MNHEY and SVGAGI. The CDR3 loop spans 15 amino acids. CDR3 protein: CASRLQSGIPGAQFF. The CDR3 coding sequence is TGTGCCAGCAGACTCCAGTCCGGGATTCCCGGTGCGCAGTTTTTT.

The rearrangement uses TRBV6-1 and TRBJ2-3; no reliable D call. Germline values: CDR1 MNHNS, CDR2 SASEGT. The V gene lost 7 bases and the J gene lost 4 bases, with 6 bases spanning the gap. The CDR3 totals 11 residues. The CDR3 DNA is TGTGCCAGCAAGGACCCAGATACGCAGTATTTT. This codes for CASKDPDTQYF.

This clonotype occurred a few times. Here the CDR3 omits its conserved ending phenylalanine or tryptophan, so a read error is the likely source. No DNA is shown, since the ends of the CDR3 on it are uncertain; the CDR3 is the one TCRdb lists. V is TRBV6-5 and J is TRBJ2-6. The CDR3 numbers 9 amino acids, ends counted. Germline V CDR1 and CDR2: MNHEY, SVGAGI. CDR3 region: CASSYVGNT.

This clonotype was recorded many times. The V gene is TRBV11-3, the J gene TRBJ2-5; D is unresolved. Per germline, CDR1 SGHNT and CDR2 YENEEA. CDR3 length equals 12 residues. V shed 5 bases and J shed 4 bases, with 8 bases lying between them. CDR3: CASSRRGETQYF. In DNA, the CDR3 is TGTGCCAGCAGCCGCCGAGGAGAGACCCAGTACTTC.

This clonotype was counted only a few times. The chain carries TRBV12-3 or TRBV12-4 and TRBJ1-1; the match to TRBD1 covers 8 bases. The CDR3 loop spans 14 amino acids. Germline trimming cut 2 bases from V and 4 bases from J; bases unmatched to any gene: 3. The CDR3 bases are TGTGCCAGCAGTTTAACAGGGGGGTTCACTGAAGCTTTCTTT. Protein product: CASSLTGGFTEAFF.

The chain uses TRBV6-1 and TRBJ2-3; TRBD2 matches at 10 bases. After removal of 6 bases from V and 1 base from J, the junction contained 10 bases not matched to a gene. This CDR3 is built from 17 residues. Germline CDR1 reads MNHNS; CDR2 reads SASEGT. CDR3 sequence: CASSRIIGTSGTDTQYF. CDR3 coding DNA: TGTGCCAGCAGCCGCATCATAGGGACTAGCGGCACAGATACGCAGTATTTT.

This clonotype was counted ten times or more. This chain uses TRBV6-5 with TRBJ2-1; TRBD2 matches 9 bases. The V gene end was trimmed by 3 bases and the J gene end by 9 bases; junction bases not matched to a gene: 9. This CDR3 has 15 residues. Germline CDR1 and CDR2: MNHEY and SVGAGI. The CDR3, as DNA: TGTGCCAGCAGTTATGGGAGCGGGGGGCCGGGTGAGCAGTTCTTC. This translates into CASSYGSGGPGEQFF.

CDR3 sequence (DNA): TGTGCCAGCAGTTCAGGACGGGGCTCCTACGAGCAGTACTTC. Its protein product is CASSSGRGSYEQYF. V is TRBV6-5 and J is TRBJ2-7; D perhaps matches TRBD2 (5 bases). The V gene lost 4 bases and the J gene lost 0 bases, with 10 bases spanning the gap. This CDR3 is built from 14 residues. CDR1 is MNHEY and CDR2 is SVGAGI in the germline V gene.

As concerns this clonotype: This CDR3 fails to terminate in the conserved phenylalanine or tryptophan, so it likely reflects a read error. The DNA is omitted, as the CDR3 cannot be located on it reliably, and the CDR3 follows TCRdb's listing. This chain links TRBV6-1 with TRBJ2-3; no check of the table's D call, TRBD2, against the DNA was made. Inclusive of both ends, the CDR3 amounts to 17 amino acids. Germline-derived CDR1 and CDR2 are MNHNS and SASEGT. CDR3 sequence: CASARGWRDCTKRPSSS.

This clonotype is deemed medium-sized (0.01 to 0.1%). J is TRBJ2-2 and V is TRBV6-1; no clear D. The CDR3 length is 15 residues. Germline lookup yields CDR1 MNHNS and CDR2 SASEGT. Trimming took off 5 bases at V and 0 bases at J, with 10 bases between the two ends. The CDR3 bases are TGTGCCAGCAGTCATGCTAATTCGAACACCGGGGAGCTGTTTTTT. It codes for CASSHANSNTGELFF.

Points on this clonotype: This may arise from a read error, as a much more abundant clone is one base away. This chain connects TRBV7-2 to TRBJ2-3; D gene unclear. V lost 5 bases and J lost 2, with 5 bases in between. CDR3 length: 12 amino acids. Germline CDR1 is SGHTA and CDR2 is FQGNSA. CDR3 coding DNA: TGTGCCAGCAGCCCCTACACAGATACGCAGTATTTT. Translating it yields CASSPYTDTQYF.

The chain links TRBV6-1 to TRBJ1-2; tentative D call: TRBD1 (5 bases). There are 15 residues in the CDR3. The germline V gene has CDR1 MNHNS and CDR2 SASEGT. Trimming removed 0 bases from V and 5 bases from J, with 13 bases in between. This CDR3 is CASSEAGQGRYGYTF. The CDR3 nucleotides read TGTGCCAGCAGTGAAGCTGGCCAGGGTAGATATGGCTACACCTTC.

There are a few counts of this clonotype. This chain uses TRBV12-3 or TRBV12-4 with TRBJ2-7; D is perhaps TRBD2 (5 bases). This CDR3 has 13 amino acids. V was shortened by 5 bases and J by 3 bases, with 11 bases between the two germline ends. CDR3 region: CASSPTSGYEQYF. The CDR3 coding sequence is TGTGCCAGCAGTCCAACCAGCGGCTACGAGCAGTACTTC.

In regard to this clonotype: Relative to the germline gene, one junction end is altered; a read error may explain this. The genes are TRBV6-1 and TRBJ2-4, with D maybe TRBD2 (5 bases). The better agreement between TRBJ2-3 and the DNA end casts doubt on the J call. Germline CDR1 MNHNS, CDR2 SASEGT. CDR3 size: 13 residues. The CDR3 DNA reads as TGCGCCACCGGGAAAGACCACAAAAACATGCAGTATTTT. Its protein product is CATGKDHKNMQYF.

This clonotype was detected a few times. The J gene is TRBJ2-5, the V gene TRBV6-1; a weak D match, TRBD1 (6 bases). Germline V gene sequence: CDR1 MNHNS, CDR2 SASEGT. The V end was cut by 4 bases, the J end by 5 bases, with 17 bases between. CDR3 length: 15 residues. The CDR3 region is CASSGMDSGWETQYF. The CDR3 DNA sequence: TGTGCCAGCAGTGGGATGGACAGTGGGTGGGAGACCCAGTACTTC.

The J gene is TRBJ2-3, the V gene TRBV7-6; D ambiguous. With the DNA end fitting TRBJ2-1 better, the J assignment may be wrong. Germline CDR1 reads SGHVS; CDR2 reads FNYEAQ. CDR3 length: 12 amino acids. CDR3 sequence: CASSLVSYEQFF. The DNA of the CDR3 is TGTGCCAGCAGCTTAGTTTCCTACGAGCAGTTCTTC.

J is TRBJ2-3 and V is TRBV20-1, with 8 bases fitting TRBD2. The DNA matches TRBJ2-5 better at its end, which makes the J call doubtful. Looked up from germline, CDR1 is DFQATT and CDR2 is SNEGSKA (reference sequence). The CDR3 length is 14 residues. The CDR3 here is CSAKSGLEGETQYF. CDR3 DNA: TGCAGTGCTAAGTCGGGACTAGAAGGGGAGACCCAGTACTTC.

V and J are TRBV6-5 and TRBJ2-1; 7 bases match TRBD2. The CDR3 is 15 amino acids. V trimming: 4 bases; J trimming: 3 bases; junction bases outside the gene matches: 6. In germline, CDR1 is MNHEY, CDR2 SVGAGI. CDR3 region: CASSSPGLYYNEQFF. As DNA, the CDR3 is TGTGCCAGCAGTTCACCGGGACTATACTACAATGAGCAGTTCTTC.

This clonotype was seen ten or more times. The chain is built from TRBV6-5 and TRBJ2-1; D unclear. The end of the DNA fits TRBJ2-7 better, so the J call may be wrong. The CDR3 covers 14 residues. In germline, CDR1 is MNHEY, CDR2 SVGAGI. CDR3 loop: CASSYRGEAYEQYF. CDR3 DNA: TGTGCCAGCAGTTATCGTGGTGAGGCCTACGAGCAGTACTTC.

DNA of the CDR3: TGTGCCACCAGCAGAGATAGGGGGAAAATTTACAATGAGCAGTTCTTC. Amino acids: CATSRDRGKIYNEQFF. This chain connects TRBV15 to TRBJ2-1; tentatively, D is TRBD1 (6 bases). The CDR3 sequence is 16 residues long. V was shortened by 0 bases and J by 4 bases, with 13 bases between the two germline ends. Germline loops: CDR1 LNHNV, CDR2 YYDKDF (reference sequence).

This clonotype was counted between two and nine times. The chain joins TRBV3-1 to TRBJ2-1; D tentatively fits TRBD1 or TRBD2 (6 bases each). The CDR3 sequence is 12 residues long. Germline V gene lookup returns CDR1 LGHDT and CDR2 YNNKEL (reference sequence). V was clipped by 0 bases and J by 13 bases, with 10 bases between them. The CDR3 reads CASSQDRGLQFF. CDR3 in DNA: TGTGCCAGCAGCCAAGATCGGGGGCTACAGTTCTTC.

A word on this clonotype: The junction departs from the called germline gene at one end, perhaps through a read error. The chain is built from TRBV6-1 and TRBJ2-1; 11 nucleotides align to TRBD2. Germline assignment: CDR1 MNHNS and CDR2 SASEGT. This CDR3 has 15 amino acids. The CDR3 DNA is TGTGCCAGCAACATAGAGACTAGCGGGAACGGGGAGCTGTTCTTC. Its protein is CASNIETSGNGELFF.

The V and J genes are TRBV12-3 or TRBV12-4 and TRBJ2-4; D unresolved. CDR3 size: 16 residues. Trimming shortened V by 2 bases and J by 9 bases, and 20 bases separated the two germline ends. CDR3 sequence (DNA): TGTGCCAGCAGTTTATCTCCTCTTCCCCAAGTAGGCATTCAGTACTTC. Its protein is CASSLSPLPQVGIQYF.